The clone carrying this TCR beta chain showed up just once. CDR1 and CDR2 from the germline V gene are LGHNA and YSLEER. This CDR3 region has 15 residues. The V segment lost 0 bases and the J segment 7 bases; nucleotides outside the gene matches: 2. Only in-frame clones appear in the TCRdb table, and some are missing; sequencing was by immunoSEQ multiplex PCR. The sample holds about 250,000 clones, roughly 86% seen once. This specimen comes from a study of blood T cell repertoires in COVID-19. The J gene is TRBJ2-2, the V gene TRBV4-3; 10 nucleotides match TRBD1. The source is a woman older than 75 with COVID-19, enrolled during active disease. The sequencing input was peripheral blood. The DNA of the CDR3 is TGCGCCAGCAGCCAAGAAGGGACAGGGGACGGGGAGCTGTTTTTT. Translated: CASSQEGTGDGELFF.